This T cell receptor (beta chain) was identified in a study of T cell responses to AZD1222 COVID-19 vaccine. Profiling relied on immunoSEQ multiplex PCR, and the TCRdb table lists in-frame clones only, not all of them. The table lists 250,000 to 300,000 clones, almost 95% of them singletons. Notes on this clone: The antigen is unknown.

Findings and limits, study-wide: With two AZD1222 doses given, Spike-specific TCR breadth and depth both rose. Baseline serology detected seropositivity in only six AZD1222 recipients. In a largely white British group with more females than males, clonal diversity was possibly underestimated.

It was second doses at about 4 or about 12 weeks that were pooled. Trimming cost V 5 bases and J 7 bases; bases outside gene matches: 6. The CDR3 is made up of 14 amino acids. The germline V gene encodes CDR1 SGHTA and CDR2 FQGNSA. This TCR derives from an adult who received the AZD1222 COVID-19 vaccine. The source was peripheral blood, collected 28 days after the second AZD1222 dose. This chain uses TRBV7-2 with TRBJ2-2; 8 bases align to TRBD2. The CDR3 reads CASSLSGTIGELFF. CDR3 nucleotides: TGTGCCAGCAGCCTTAGCGGGACGATCGGGGAGCTGTTTTTT.